One sample yielded the 10 T cell receptor beta chains listed below, sequenced in a study of identical twins. TCRdb ran MiXCR on the 5' RACE reads and lists one entry per CDR3 protein. The sample includes over 550,000 distinct CDR3 sequences, about 7% of them seen just once. This same sample was also taken into another study, of yellow fever vaccine responses in identical twins.

Sample: PBMCs. The receptors were sampled from a woman between 18 and 29 years old in good health.

In its sample, this clonotype was seen many times. This CDR3 is CASSQARGTDTQYF. The CDR3 bases are TGCGCCAGCAGCCAAGCACGGGGGACAGATACGCAGTATTTT. The J gene is TRBJ2-3, the V gene TRBV4-1, with D possibly matching TRBD2 (6 bases). The CDR3 runs 14 residues. The germline gives CDR1 MGHRA, CDR2 YSYEKL. V was trimmed by 1 base and J by 3 bases, leaving 8 bases between them.

In its sample, this clonotype was seen a few times. The chain recombines TRBV10-3 with TRBJ1-1; a possible D gene is TRBD1 (5 bases). The CDR3 covers 17 residues. From germline, CDR1 is ENHRY and CDR2 SYGVKD. V shed 6 bases and J shed 2 bases, with 22 bases lying between them. The CDR3 protein is CAIRSYYGGTFNTEAFF. CDR3 coding DNA: TGTGCCATCAGGAGTTATTACGGGGGGACCTTTAACACTGAAGCTTTCTTT.

A few counts support this clonotype. The chain uses TRBV7-8 and TRBJ2-7; D may correspond to TRBD1 or TRBD2 (6 bases each). Germline CDR1 and CDR2: SGHVS and FQNEAQ. Trimming cost V 2 bases and J 3 bases, with 11 bases left between them. The CDR3 has 14 residues. The CDR3 nucleotides read TGTGCCAGCAGCTTACTACAGGGACTCTACGAGCAGTACGTC. Protein sequence: CASSLLQGLYEQYV.

This clonotype has more than one count but fewer than ten. V is TRBV25-1 and J is TRBJ1-1; no firm D call. The length of the CDR3 is 13 residues. Trimming removed 5 bases at V and 0 bases at J, with 7 bases between. The germline gives CDR1 MGHDK, CDR2 SYGVNS. The DNA for the CDR3 is TGTGCCAGCAGTCGACTGTTGAACACTGAAGCTTTCTTT. Protein product: CASSRLLNTEAFF.

There are a few counts of this clonotype. V and J are TRBV2 and TRBJ2-1; D gene uncertain. Trimming removed 8 bases from V and 12 bases from J, with 14 bases in between. Germline V gene data show CDR1 as SNHLY and CDR2 as FYNNEI. CDR3 length: 11 amino acids. This CDR3 is CASSRVDLQFF. The DNA for the CDR3 is TGTGCCAGCTCCCGGGTCGACTTGCAGTTCTTC.

The chain uses TRBV27 and TRBJ2-1; 10 bases align to TRBD2. This CDR3 region has 16 residues. Germline CDR1 and CDR2: MNHEY and SMNVEV (reference sequence). After removal of 1 base from V and 7 bases from J, the junction contained 7 bases not matched to a gene. The CDR3 DNA sequence: TGTGCCAGCAGTTTATGGCTAGCGGGAGAAGGGAATGAGCAGTTCTTC. Its protein is CASSLWLAGEGNEQFF.

The chain joins TRBV11-3 to TRBJ2-5; maybe TRBD2 (6 bases). The germline V gene encodes CDR1 SGHNT and CDR2 YENEEA. CDR3 length: 15 residues. V dropped 3 bases and J dropped 5 bases, with 16 bases sitting between them. The CDR3 protein is CASSLEGKGWETQYF. The DNA for the CDR3 is TGTGCCAGCAGCTTGGAGGGAAAAGGGTGGGAGACCCAGTACTTC.

This clonotype was recorded a few times. The CDR3 carries no conserved terminal phenylalanine or tryptophan, so it likely arises from a read error. The DNA is left out, because the CDR3 cannot be placed on it with certainty; the CDR3 is given as TCRdb lists it. The chain recombines TRBV20-1 with TRBJ1-1; TRBD1, the table's D call, lacks a check against the DNA. Germline values: CDR1 DFQATT, CDR2 SNEGSKA (reference sequence). The CDR3 spans 11 residues, counting both ends. CDR3: CSALTGTARVT.

This clonotype was seen at least ten times. The chain links TRBV12-3 or TRBV12-4 to TRBJ1-6; no clear D gene. The CDR3 contains 13 residues. The V end was cut by 4 bases, the J end by 10 bases, with 11 bases between. CDR3 coding DNA: TGTGCCAGCAGTTCCCGTCCCTTCTCACCCCTCCACTTT. Translating gives CASSSRPFSPLHF.

The J gene is TRBJ1-6, the V gene TRBV6-5; D possibly corresponds to TRBD1 (5 bases). Per the germline V gene, CDR1 is MNHEY and CDR2 is SVGAGI. V lost 0 bases, J lost 5 bases, and 8 bases lay in between. The CDR3 is 15 amino acids. CDR3 in DNA: TGTGCCAGCAGTTACTCGGGGGTCAATAATTCACCCCTCCACTTT. It translates to CASSYSGVNNSPLHF.